Each of the 30 T cell receptor beta chains below was sequenced from the same sample in a study of blood T cell dynamics during melanoma immunotherapy. Assay used: immunoSEQ multiplex PCR; TCRdb lists only in-frame clones, some missing. There are a few thousand clones in the sample; around 97% occur only once, and 1.5% to 2% lies in the top ten. Noted time point: pre-treatment baseline. The sequenced sample was effector memory CD8+ T cells from blood, obtained from a patient treated with checkpoint blockade. These receptors all come from a human donor with melanoma.

The chain joins TRBV27 to TRBJ2-3; weak D call: TRBD2 (5 bases). This CDR3 has 13 amino acids. In germline, CDR1 is MNHEY, CDR2 SMNVEV (reference sequence). Deletions cut 9 bases from V and 2 bases from J, with 12 bases between. In DNA, the CDR3 is TGTGCCAGTCGAGGAGGTAACACAGATACGCAGTATTTT. Protein sequence: CASRGGNTDTQYF.

This chain joins TRBV30 and TRBJ2-7, with 7 positions matching TRBD2. Germline trimming cut 1 base from V and 2 bases from J; bases unmatched to any gene: 8. This CDR3 comprises 15 residues. Looked up from germline, CDR1 is GTSNPN and CDR2 is SVGIG (reference sequence). The CDR3 loop is CAWSAGIGRAYEQYF. The DNA for the CDR3 is TGTGCCTGGAGTGCCGGGATTGGGAGGGCCTACGAGCAGTACTTC.

The V gene is TRBV19, the J gene TRBJ2-1; D uncertain. V was clipped by 4 bases and J by 1 base, with 8 bases between them. The germline CDR1 and CDR2 sequences are LNHDA and SQIVND (reference sequence). This CDR3 has 14 residues. CDR3 sequence: CASSKMTSYNEQFF. As DNA, the CDR3 is TGTGCCAGTAGTAAGATGACATCCTACAATGAGCAGTTCTTC.

This rearrangement joins TRBV5-1 to TRBJ2-5; D gene ambiguous. The CDR3 is 14 residues long. Germline V gives CDR1 SGHRS, CDR2 YFSETQ. The ends were cut back, 7 bases at V and 2 bases at J, with 15 bases in the middle. CDR3 bases: TGCGCCAGCGCGTGGAGAACTCCTCAAGAGACCCAGTACTTC. As protein: CASAWRTPQETQYF.

The genes are TRBV14 and TRBJ2-3, with D possibly matching TRBD1 (6 bases). V lost 3 bases to trimming and J lost 2 bases, with 12 bases between them. The CDR3 sequence is 15 residues long. Germline V CDR1 and CDR2: SGHDN, FVKESK. The CDR3 region is CASSQLGQLTDTQYF. As DNA, the CDR3 is TGTGCCAGCAGCCAGTTAGGACAGCTCACAGATACGCAGTATTTT. The complete variable domain, with remaining parts taken from reference TRBV14 and TRBJ2-3, reads EAGVTQFPSHSVIEKGQTVTLRCDPISGHDNLYWYRRVMGKEIKFLLHFVKESKQDESGMPNNRFLAERTGGTYSTLKVQPAELEDSGVYFCASSQLGQLTDTQYFGPGTRLTVL.

The rearrangement uses TRBV9 and TRBJ2-7; D remains unclear. The V end lost 2 bases, the J end lost 0 bases, and 9 bases lay between the germline ends. Per the germline V gene, CDR1 is SGDLS and CDR2 is YYNGEE. There are 14 residues in the CDR3. CDR3 nucleotides: TGTGCCAGCAGCGTTTACCCGGTCTCCTACGAGCAGTACTTC. This translates into CASSVYPVSYEQYF.

The chain employs TRBV14 and TRBJ2-1; 12 bases agree with TRBD1. J gave up 2 bases and V 2 bases, and 13 bases lay outside the gene matches. The CDR3 is made up of 20 amino acids. Germline CDR1 is SGHDN and CDR2 is FVKESK. The CDR3, as DNA: TGTGCCAGCAGCCAACAATGGGGACAGGGGGCGCGGAGGCCCTACAATGAGCAGTTCTTC. It specifies CASSQQWGQGARRPYNEQFF.

The V and J genes are TRBV27 and TRBJ2-5; 7 bases align to TRBD2. TRBJ2-7 matches the DNA end more closely, so the J call is doubtful. CDR3 size: 15 residues. Germline values: CDR1 MNHEY, CDR2 SMNVEV (reference sequence). CDR3 sequence: CASSLYRGEAYEQYF. The CDR3 DNA follows: TGTGCCAGCAGTTTATACCGGGGGGAGGCCTACGAGCAGTACTTC.

The gene calls are TRBV16 and TRBJ1-1; D possibly corresponds to TRBD1 (5 bases). Deletions cut 2 bases from V and 1 base from J, with 5 bases between. This CDR3 has 13 residues. The germline gives CDR1 KGHSY, CDR2 FQNENV. The CDR3 DNA is TGTGCCAGCAGCCAAGACAGGAACACTGAAGCTTTCTTT. Amino acid sequence: CASSQDRNTEAFF.

The chain joins TRBV28 to TRBJ2-3; maybe TRBD1 (5 bases). This CDR3 region has 17 residues. V lost 7 bases to trimming and J lost 0 bases, with 20 bases between them. Germline CDR1 is MDHEN and CDR2 is SYDVKM. CDR3 in amino acids: CASTNSDMLESTDTQYF. In DNA, the CDR3 is TGTGCCAGCACTAACTCGGACATGCTGGAAAGCACAGATACGCAGTATTTT.

The chain employs TRBV27 and TRBJ2-2; 9 bases are shared with TRBD2. This CDR3 is built from 16 residues. The V and J ends lost 1 base and 5 bases, in that order; junction bases with no gene match: 5. CDR1 MNHEY and CDR2 SMNVEV come from the germline V gene (reference sequence). The CDR3 region is CASSLLAGVVTGELFF. In DNA form, the CDR3 reads TGTGCCAGCAGTTTATTAGCGGGAGTAGTTACCGGGGAGCTGTTTTTT.

The rearrangement uses TRBV10-2 and TRBJ2-7, with TRBD2 matching over 11 bases. Germline-derived CDR1 and CDR2 are WSHSY and SAAADI. With 6 bases clipped from V and 4 bases from J, the junction kept 5 bases outside the gene matches. The CDR3 loop spans 14 amino acids. The CDR3 loop is CASRELAGAYEQYF. Written as DNA, the CDR3 is TGCGCCAGCAGGGAACTAGCGGGAGCTTACGAGCAGTACTTC.

This chain links TRBV27 with TRBJ2-1, with 8 positions matching TRBD2. The trim removed 6 bases at V and 3 bases at J, leaving 1 base unmatched. The germline V gene encodes CDR1 MNHEY and CDR2 SMNVEV (reference sequence). The CDR3 sequence is 13 residues long. The CDR3 nucleotides are TGTGCCAGCAGCACTAGCGGCTACAATGAGCAGTTCTTC. This translates into CASSTSGYNEQFF.

The chain uses TRBV5-8 and TRBJ1-2; D is unresolved. CDR1 and CDR2 (germline): SGHTS, YDEGEE. Trimming stripped 4 bases from V and 4 bases from J, with 11 bases between. This CDR3 is built from 13 residues. The CDR3 DNA reads TGTGCCAGCAGCCAAAGACCGGCCTATGGCTACACCTTC. It is translated as CASSQRPAYGYTF.

The rearrangement links TRBV19 to TRBJ2-1; D gene ambiguous. Germline V gives CDR1 LNHDA, CDR2 SQIVND (reference sequence). The length of the CDR3 is 14 residues. V lost 3 bases, J lost 2 bases, and 8 bases lay in between. Here the CDR3 reads CASSISGTYNEQFF. Here the CDR3 DNA reads TGTGCCAGTAGTATTAGTGGAACCTACAATGAGCAGTTCTTC.

This chain links TRBV4-2 with TRBJ2-3, with D possibly matching TRBD1 (5 bases). Germline CDR1 and CDR2: LGHNA and YNFKEQ. The V and J ends lost 0 bases and 1 base respectively, with 5 bases between them. This CDR3 has 14 amino acids. The CDR3 loop reads CASSQEGGTDTQYF. The CDR3 DNA sequence: TGTGCCAGCAGCCAAGAAGGGGGCACAGATACGCAGTATTTT.

This rearrangement joins TRBV28 to TRBJ2-2; 8 positions match TRBD1. The CDR3 runs 14 residues. J lost 4 bases, V lost 6 bases, and 4 bases had no gene match. CDR1 and CDR2 (germline): MDHEN, SYDVKM. For the CDR3, the DNA is TGTGCCAGCAGAGAACAGGGGGGCACCGGGGAGCTGTTTTTT. It translates to CASREQGGTGELFF.

The chain combines TRBV11-2 with TRBJ2-7; the match to TRBD2 covers 10 bases. Germline CDR1 SGHAT, CDR2 FQNNGV. Trimming took 5 bases from V and 0 from J; bases not matched to a gene: 7. The CDR3 totals 16 residues. Written as DNA, the CDR3 is TGTGCCAGCAGCCCCTGGACTAGCGGACTCTCCTACGAGCAGTACTTC. Its protein is CASSPWTSGLSYEQYF.

The chain links TRBV7-9 to TRBJ2-5; no reliable D call. Trimming took 0 bases from V and 0 from J, leaving 5 bases between them. The CDR3 extends over 14 amino acids. CDR1 is SEHNR and CDR2 is FQNEAQ in the germline V gene (reference sequence). In DNA, the CDR3 is TGTGCCAGCAGCTTAGCAGGGAACCAAGAGACCCAGTACTTC. Protein sequence: CASSLAGNQETQYF.

The chain joins TRBV4-1 to TRBJ2-7; possibly TRBD2 for D (5 bases). The CDR3 is made up of 13 amino acids. The V end was cut by 1 base, the J end by 5 bases, with 9 bases between. The germline gives CDR1 MGHRA, CDR2 YSYEKL. The CDR3 DNA reads TGCGCCAGCAGCCAAGTGGGTAGCGACGAGCAGTACTTC. This codes for CASSQVGSDEQYF.

The chain joins TRBV7-2 to TRBJ2-5; D ambiguous. In germline, CDR1 is SGHTA, CDR2 FQGNSA. The CDR3 covers 13 residues. V dropped 5 bases and J dropped 5 bases, with 12 bases sitting between them. This CDR3 is CASSPSRVETQYF. CDR3 nucleotides: TGTGCCAGCAGCCCTTCTCGAGTTGAGACCCAGTACTTC.

V gene TRBV19 combines with J gene TRBJ1-5; 7 bases agree with TRBD1. The CDR3 spans 17 residues. Germline V lookup: CDR1 LNHDA, CDR2 SQIVND (reference sequence). V shed 7 bases and J 0 bases; nucleotides not matched to a gene: 12. CDR3 in amino acids: CASTQWGQSYSNQPQHF. The CDR3 nucleotides are TGTGCCAGTACCCAGTGGGGACAGTCCTATAGCAATCAGCCCCAGCATTTT.

The chain employs TRBV7-3 and TRBJ2-6; D not resolved. The CDR3 has 14 amino acids. The germline V gene has CDR1 SGHTA and CDR2 FQGTGA. Trimming pared 6 bases from V and 4 bases from J, leaving 10 bases between. CDR3 in DNA: TGTGCCAGCAGTCAGCATCAGGGGGCCAACGTCCTGACTTTC. This gives the protein CASSQHQGANVLTF.

This chain connects TRBV7-6 to TRBJ1-4, with 8 bases aligning to TRBD1. J lost 4 bases, V lost 5 bases, and 9 bases had no gene match. CDR1 and CDR2 from the germline V gene are SGHVS and FNYEAQ. The CDR3 is 16 amino acids. CDR3 coding DNA: TGTGCCAGCAGCCCCAGTCACACAGGGGGTAATGAAAAACTGTTTTTT. It yields the protein CASSPSHTGGNEKLFF.

V gene TRBV5-4 combines with J gene TRBJ2-7; no firm D call. The CDR3 is 15 amino acids. In germline, CDR1 is SGHNT, CDR2 YYREEE (reference sequence). The V and J ends lost 0 bases and 4 bases respectively, with 14 bases between them. CDR3 DNA sequence: TGTGCCAGCAGCTTGGAGCTAGGCTCAACTTACGAGCAGTACTTC. Protein: CASSLELGSTYEQYF.

J is TRBJ2-3 and V is TRBV7-8; TRBD1 is a possible D gene (5 bases). V shed 6 bases and J shed 5 bases, with 27 bases lying between them. Germline V gene data show CDR1 as SGHVS and CDR2 as FQNEAQ. The CDR3 totals 18 residues. DNA for the CDR3: TGTGCCAGCAGTTCAGGGCCCGCGGACCCCACCCCAAGAGATACGCAGTATTTT. This gives the protein CASSSGPADPTPRDTQYF.

In the case of this clone: At one end, the junction sequence differs from germline, possibly due to a read error. The chain recombines TRBV27 with TRBJ1-1, with a possible D match to TRBD1 (6 bases). CDR1 is MNHEY and CDR2 is SMNVEV in the germline V gene (reference sequence). The CDR3 totals 14 residues. Written as DNA, the CDR3 is TGTGCCGGCAGTTTAATGGCCAGGGGTAATGAAGCTTTCTTT. Translated: CAGSLMARGNEAFF.

V usage is TRBV29-1 and J usage is TRBJ2-2; D may be TRBD2 (6 bases). Trimming removed 5 bases from V and 6 bases from J, with 13 bases in between. Looked up from germline, CDR1 is SQVTM and CDR2 is ANQGSEA. CDR3 length: 13 amino acids. CDR3 residues: CSVLWGVPGELFF. The CDR3 coding sequence is TGCAGCGTTCTGTGGGGGGTGCCCGGGGAGCTGTTTTTT.

The chain couples TRBV15 to TRBJ1-2; maybe TRBD1 (6 bases). V was shortened by 3 bases and J by 4 bases, with 15 bases between the two germline ends. Germline V lookup: CDR1 LNHNV, CDR2 YYDKDF (reference sequence). The CDR3 has 15 residues. CDR3 nucleotide sequence: TGTGCCACCAGCAGCAAACAGGGATACCCCTATGGCTACACCTTC. Amino acid sequence: CATSSKQGYPYGYTF.

The rearrangement uses TRBV27 and TRBJ1-2; D gene ambiguous. V lost 2 bases and J lost 3, with 13 bases in between. The CDR3 loop spans 15 amino acids. The germline gives CDR1 MNHEY, CDR2 SMNVEV (reference sequence). The CDR3 sequence is CASSLGLGRHYGYTF. The DNA of the CDR3 is TGTGCCAGCAGTTTAGGATTGGGCAGACACTATGGCTACACCTTC.